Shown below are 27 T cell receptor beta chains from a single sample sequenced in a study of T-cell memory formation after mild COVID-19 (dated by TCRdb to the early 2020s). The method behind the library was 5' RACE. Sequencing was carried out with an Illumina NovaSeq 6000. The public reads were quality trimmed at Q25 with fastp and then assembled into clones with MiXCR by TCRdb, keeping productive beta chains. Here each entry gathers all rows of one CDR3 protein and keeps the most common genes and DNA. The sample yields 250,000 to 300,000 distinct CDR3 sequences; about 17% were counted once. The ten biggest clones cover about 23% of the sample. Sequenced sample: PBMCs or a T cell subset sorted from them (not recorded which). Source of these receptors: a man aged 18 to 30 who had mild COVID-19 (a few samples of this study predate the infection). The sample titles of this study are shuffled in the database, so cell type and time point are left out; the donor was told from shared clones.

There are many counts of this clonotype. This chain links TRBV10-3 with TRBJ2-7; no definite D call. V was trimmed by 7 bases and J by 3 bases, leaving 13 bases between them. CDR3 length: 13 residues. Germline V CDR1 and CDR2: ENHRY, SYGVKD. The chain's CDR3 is CAIKGSTSYEQYF. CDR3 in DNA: TGTGCCATCAAAGGCAGTACAAGCTACGAGCAGTACTTC.

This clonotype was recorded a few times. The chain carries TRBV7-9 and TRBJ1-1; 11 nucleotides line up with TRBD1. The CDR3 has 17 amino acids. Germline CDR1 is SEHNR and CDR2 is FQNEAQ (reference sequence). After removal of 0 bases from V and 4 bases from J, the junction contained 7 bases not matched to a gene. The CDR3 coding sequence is TGTGCCAGCAGCTTAGCGTCTGGACAGGGGGCGGCCACTGAAGCTTTCTTT. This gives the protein CASSLASGQGAATEAFF.

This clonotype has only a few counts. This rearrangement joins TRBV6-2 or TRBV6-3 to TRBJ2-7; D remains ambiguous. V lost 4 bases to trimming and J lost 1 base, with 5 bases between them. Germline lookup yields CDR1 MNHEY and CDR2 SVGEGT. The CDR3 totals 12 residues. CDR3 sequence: CASSWVSYEQYF. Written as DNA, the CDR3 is TGTGCCAGCAGTTGGGTTTCCTACGAGCAGTACTTC.

The CDR3, as DNA: TGCGCCAGCAGCGTCAGCCTAGGGGCGGGCGGGGAGCTGTTTTTT. Translated, it gives CASSVSLGAGGELFF. This chain uses TRBV4-3 with TRBJ2-2, with D tentatively TRBD1 or TRBD2 (5 bases each). Trimming stripped 5 bases from V and 7 bases from J, with 17 bases between. The CDR3 is made up of 15 amino acids. Germline CDR1 and CDR2: LGHNA and YSLEER.

CDR3 residues: CASFHGYNEQFF. The DNA of the CDR3 is TGTGCCAGCTTCCACGGATACAATGAGCAGTTCTTC. V is TRBV2 and J is TRBJ2-1; no firm D call. CDR1 SNHLY and CDR2 FYNNEI come from the germline V gene. V was pared by 8 bases and J by 4 bases, with 9 bases between. The CDR3 runs to 12 residues.

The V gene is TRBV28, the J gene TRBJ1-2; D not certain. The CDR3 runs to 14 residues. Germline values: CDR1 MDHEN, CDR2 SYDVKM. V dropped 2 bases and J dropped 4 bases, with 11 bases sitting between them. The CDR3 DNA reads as TGTGCCAGCAGTTTAGCCAGGCCGGGCTATGGCTACACCTTC. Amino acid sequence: CASSLARPGYGYTF.

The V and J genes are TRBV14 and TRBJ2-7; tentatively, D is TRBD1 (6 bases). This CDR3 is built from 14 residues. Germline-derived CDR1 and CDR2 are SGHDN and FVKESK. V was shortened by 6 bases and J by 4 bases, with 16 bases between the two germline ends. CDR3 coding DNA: TGTGCCAGCAGTGGGACAAGAGGGGGATACGAGCAGTACTTC. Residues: CASSGTRGGYEQYF. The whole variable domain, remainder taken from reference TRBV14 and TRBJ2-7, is EAGVTQFPSHSVIEKGQTVTLRCDPISGHDNLYWYRRVMGKEIKFLLHFVKESKQDESGMPNNRFLAERTGGTYSTLKVQPAELEDSGVYFCASSGTRGGYEQYFGPGTRLTVT.

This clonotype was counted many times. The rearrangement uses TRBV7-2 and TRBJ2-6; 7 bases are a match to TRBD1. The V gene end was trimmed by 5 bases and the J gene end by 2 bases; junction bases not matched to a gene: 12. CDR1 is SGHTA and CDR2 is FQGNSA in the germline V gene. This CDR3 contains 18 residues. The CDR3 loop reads CASSLSTGPSAGANVLTF. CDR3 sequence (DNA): TGTGCCAGCAGCCTTTCGACAGGGCCATCCGCTGGGGCCAACGTCCTGACTTTC.

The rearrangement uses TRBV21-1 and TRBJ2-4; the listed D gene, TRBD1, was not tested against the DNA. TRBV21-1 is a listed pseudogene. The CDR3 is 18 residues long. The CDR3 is CASIPTWRGGLAKNIQYF. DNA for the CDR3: TGTGCCAGCATCCCTACGTGGAGAGGGGGCCTAGCCAAAAACATTCAGTACTTC.

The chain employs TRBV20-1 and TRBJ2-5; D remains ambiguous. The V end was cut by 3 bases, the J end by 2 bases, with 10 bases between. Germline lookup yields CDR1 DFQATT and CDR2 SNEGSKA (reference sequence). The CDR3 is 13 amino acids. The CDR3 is CSARYGLQETQYF. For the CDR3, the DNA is TGCAGTGCTAGGTACGGCCTTCAAGAGACCCAGTACTTC.

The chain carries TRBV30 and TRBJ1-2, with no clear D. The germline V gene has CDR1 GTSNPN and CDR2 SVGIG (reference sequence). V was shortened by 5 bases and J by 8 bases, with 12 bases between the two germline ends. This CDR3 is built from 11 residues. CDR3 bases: TGTGCCTGGGCGGCCCCAAAGGGCTACACCTTC. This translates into CAWAAPKGYTF.

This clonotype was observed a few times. CDR3 DNA sequence: TGCGCCAGCAGCCGGGGGACTAGTCTTACGCAGTATTTT. Translated: CASSRGTSLTQYF. The gene calls are TRBV4-3 and TRBJ2-3; 8 bases match TRBD2. Germline V gene lookup returns CDR1 LGHNA and CDR2 YSLEER. The CDR3 extends over 13 amino acids. After removal of 4 bases from V and 8 bases from J, the junction contained 5 bases not matched to a gene.

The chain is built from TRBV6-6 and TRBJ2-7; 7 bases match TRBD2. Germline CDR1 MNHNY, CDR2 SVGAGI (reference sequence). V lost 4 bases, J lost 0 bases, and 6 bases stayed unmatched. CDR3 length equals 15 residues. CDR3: CASSLAGLSSYEQYF. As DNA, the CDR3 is TGTGCCAGCAGTTTAGCGGGTTTGAGCTCCTACGAGCAGTACTTC.

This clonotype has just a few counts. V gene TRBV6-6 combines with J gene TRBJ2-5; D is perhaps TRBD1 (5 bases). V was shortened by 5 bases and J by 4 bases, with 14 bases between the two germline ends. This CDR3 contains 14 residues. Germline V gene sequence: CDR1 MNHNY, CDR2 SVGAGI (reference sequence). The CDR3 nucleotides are TGTGCCAGCAGTCGTCCCGCCCAGGGAGAGACCCAGTACTTC. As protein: CASSRPAQGETQYF.

The CDR3 DNA sequence: TGTGCCAGCAGTTACGAGGCGACAGATACGCAGTATTTT. It codes for CASSYEATDTQYF. The rearrangement uses TRBV6-5 and TRBJ2-3; D remains unclear. Trimming shortened V by 2 bases and J by 3 bases, and 6 bases separated the two germline ends. The CDR3 totals 13 residues. The V gene's germline CDR1 is MNHEY and CDR2 SVGAGI.

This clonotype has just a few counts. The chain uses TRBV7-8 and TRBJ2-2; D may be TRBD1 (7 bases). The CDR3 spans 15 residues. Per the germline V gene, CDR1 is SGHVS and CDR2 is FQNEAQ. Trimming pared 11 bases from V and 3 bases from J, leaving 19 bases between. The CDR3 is CALPGGDRYTGELFF. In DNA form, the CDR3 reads TGTGCCCTTCCCGGCGGGGACAGATACACCGGGGAGCTGTTTTTT. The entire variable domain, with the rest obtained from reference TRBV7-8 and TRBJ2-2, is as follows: GAGVSQSPRYKVAKRGQDVALRCDPISGHVSLFWYQQALGQGPEFLTYFQNEAQLDKSGLPSDRFFAERPEGSVSTLKIQRTQQEDSAVYLCALPGGDRYTGELFFGEGSRLTVL.

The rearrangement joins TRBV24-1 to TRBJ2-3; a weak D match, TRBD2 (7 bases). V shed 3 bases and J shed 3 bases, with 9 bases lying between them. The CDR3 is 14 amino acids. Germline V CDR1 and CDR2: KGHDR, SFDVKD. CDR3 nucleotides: TGTGCCACCAGTGATAGCGGGACAACAGATACGCAGTATTTT. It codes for CATSDSGTTDTQYF.

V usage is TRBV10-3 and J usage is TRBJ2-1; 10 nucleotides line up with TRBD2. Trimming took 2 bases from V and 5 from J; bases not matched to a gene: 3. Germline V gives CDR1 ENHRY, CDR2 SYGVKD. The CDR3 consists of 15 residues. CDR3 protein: CAISEGLAGDNEQFF. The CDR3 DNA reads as TGTGCCATCAGTGAGGGCCTAGCGGGGGACAATGAGCAGTTCTTC.

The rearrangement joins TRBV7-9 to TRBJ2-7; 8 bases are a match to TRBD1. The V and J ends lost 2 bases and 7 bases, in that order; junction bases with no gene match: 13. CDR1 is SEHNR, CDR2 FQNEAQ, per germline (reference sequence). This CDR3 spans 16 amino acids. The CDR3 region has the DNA TGTGCCAGCAGCTTAAGAGTTCAGGGGGCCCTCCGGGAGCAGTACTTC. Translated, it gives CASSLRVQGALREQYF.

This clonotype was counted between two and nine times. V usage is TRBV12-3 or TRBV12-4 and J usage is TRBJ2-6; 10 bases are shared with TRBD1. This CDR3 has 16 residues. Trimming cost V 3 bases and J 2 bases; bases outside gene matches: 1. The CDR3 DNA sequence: TGTGCCAGCAGTTTCGGACAGGGGGCTGGGGCCAACGTCCTGACTTTC. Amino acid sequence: CASSFGQGAGANVLTF.

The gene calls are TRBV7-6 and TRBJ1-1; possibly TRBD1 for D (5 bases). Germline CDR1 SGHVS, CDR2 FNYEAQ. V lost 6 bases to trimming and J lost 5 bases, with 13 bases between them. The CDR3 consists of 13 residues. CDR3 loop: CASRTGGSTEAFF. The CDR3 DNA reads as TGTGCCAGCAGAACCGGGGGGTCGACTGAAGCTTTCTTT.

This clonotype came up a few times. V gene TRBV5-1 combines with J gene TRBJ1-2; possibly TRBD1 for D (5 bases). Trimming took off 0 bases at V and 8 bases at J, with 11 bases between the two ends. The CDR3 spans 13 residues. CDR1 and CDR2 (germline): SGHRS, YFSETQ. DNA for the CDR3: TGCGCCAGCAGCTTGGTCCTACAGGTCGGCTACACCTTC. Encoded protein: CASSLVLQVGYTF. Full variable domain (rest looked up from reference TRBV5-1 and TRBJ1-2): KAGVTQTPRYLIKTRGQQVTLSCSPISGHRSVSWYQQTPGQGLQFLFEYFSETQRNKGNFPGRFSGRQFSNSRSEMNVSTLELGDSALYLCASSLVLQVGYTFGSGTRLTVV.

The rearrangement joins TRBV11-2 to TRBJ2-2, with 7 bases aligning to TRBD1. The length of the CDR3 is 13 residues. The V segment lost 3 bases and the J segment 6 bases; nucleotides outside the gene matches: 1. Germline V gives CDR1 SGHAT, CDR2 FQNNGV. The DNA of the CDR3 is TGTGCCAGCAGCTTCCAGGGGGCCGGGGAGCTGTTTTTT. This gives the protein CASSFQGAGELFF.

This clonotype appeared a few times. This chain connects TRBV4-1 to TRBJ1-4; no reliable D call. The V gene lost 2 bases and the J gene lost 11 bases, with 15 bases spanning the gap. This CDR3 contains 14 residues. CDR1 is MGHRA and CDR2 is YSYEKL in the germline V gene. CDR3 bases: TGCGCCAGCAGCCAACTCACAGTTTTTGACAAACTGTTTTTT. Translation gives CASSQLTVFDKLFF.

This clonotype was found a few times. CDR3 in DNA: TGCGCCAGCAGCCTCCGCCAGGGAGGGGACAATGAGCAGTTCTTC. This codes for CASSLRQGGDNEQFF. The rearrangement links TRBV4-1 to TRBJ2-1; 7 nucleotides line up with TRBD2. The CDR3 loop spans 15 amino acids. J was trimmed by 5 bases and V by 4 bases; bases with no gene match: 8. Germline lookup yields CDR1 MGHRA and CDR2 YSYEKL.

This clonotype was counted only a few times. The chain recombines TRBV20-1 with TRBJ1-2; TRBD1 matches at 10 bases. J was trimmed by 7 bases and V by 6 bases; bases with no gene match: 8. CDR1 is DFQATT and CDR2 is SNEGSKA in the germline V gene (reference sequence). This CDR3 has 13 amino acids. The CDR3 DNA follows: TGCAGTGCGGAGGGACAGGGGCTAGGTGGCTACACCTTC. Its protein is CSAEGQGLGGYTF.

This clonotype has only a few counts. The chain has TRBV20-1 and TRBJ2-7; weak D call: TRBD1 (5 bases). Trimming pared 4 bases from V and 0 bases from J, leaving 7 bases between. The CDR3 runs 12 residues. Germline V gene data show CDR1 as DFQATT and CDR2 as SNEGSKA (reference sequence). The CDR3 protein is CSAKGSSYEQYV. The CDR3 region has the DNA TGCAGTGCTAAGGGGTCCTCCTACGAGCAGTACGTC.